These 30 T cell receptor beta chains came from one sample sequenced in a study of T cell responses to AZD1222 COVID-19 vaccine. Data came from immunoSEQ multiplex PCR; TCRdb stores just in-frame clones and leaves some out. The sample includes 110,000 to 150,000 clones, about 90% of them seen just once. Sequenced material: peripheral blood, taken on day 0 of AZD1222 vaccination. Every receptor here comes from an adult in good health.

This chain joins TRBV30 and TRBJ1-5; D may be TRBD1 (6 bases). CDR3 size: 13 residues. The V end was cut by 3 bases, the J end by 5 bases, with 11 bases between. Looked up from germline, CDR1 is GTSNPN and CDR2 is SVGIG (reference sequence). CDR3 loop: CAWRDSRDQPQHF. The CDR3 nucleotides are TGTGCCTGGAGGGACAGCCGAGATCAGCCCCAGCATTTT.

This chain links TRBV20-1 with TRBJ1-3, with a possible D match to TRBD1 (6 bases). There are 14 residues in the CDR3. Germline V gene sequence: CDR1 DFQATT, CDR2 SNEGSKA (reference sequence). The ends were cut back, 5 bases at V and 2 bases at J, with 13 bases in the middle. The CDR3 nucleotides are TGCAGTGCTCGTGTTGAGGGGGCTGGAAACACCATATATTTT. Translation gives CSARVEGAGNTIYF.

As DNA, the CDR3 is TGTGCCAGCAGCTTGGGACAGAGACAAGAGACCCAGTACTTC. It codes for CASSLGQRQETQYF. The chain joins TRBV5-6 to TRBJ2-5; the D gene is possibly TRBD1 (5 bases). Trimming left V 0 bases short and J 2 bases short, with 8 bases between. Germline V gene lookup returns CDR1 SGHDT and CDR2 YYEEEE. The CDR3 is made up of 14 amino acids.

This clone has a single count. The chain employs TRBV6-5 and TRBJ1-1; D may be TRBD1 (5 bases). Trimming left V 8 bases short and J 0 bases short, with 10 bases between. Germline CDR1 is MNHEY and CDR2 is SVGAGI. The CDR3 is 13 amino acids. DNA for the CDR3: TGTGCCAGCGGAGACAGTTTGAACACTGAAGCTTTCTTT. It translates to CASGDSLNTEAFF.

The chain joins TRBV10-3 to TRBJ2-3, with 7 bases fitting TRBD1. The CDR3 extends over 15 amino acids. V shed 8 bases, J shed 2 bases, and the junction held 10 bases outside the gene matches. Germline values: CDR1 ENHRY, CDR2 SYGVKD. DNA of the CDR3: TGTGCCATCCGCCTCGGCCAGGGGGACACAGATACGCAGTATTTT. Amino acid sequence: CAIRLGQGDTDTQYF.

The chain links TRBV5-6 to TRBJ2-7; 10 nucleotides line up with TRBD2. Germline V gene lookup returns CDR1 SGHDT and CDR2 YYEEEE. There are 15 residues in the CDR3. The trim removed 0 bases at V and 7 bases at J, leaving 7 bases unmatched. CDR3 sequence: CASSLGLAGGSEQYF. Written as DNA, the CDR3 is TGTGCCAGCAGCTTGGGACTAGCGGGTGGTTCAGAGCAGTACTTC.

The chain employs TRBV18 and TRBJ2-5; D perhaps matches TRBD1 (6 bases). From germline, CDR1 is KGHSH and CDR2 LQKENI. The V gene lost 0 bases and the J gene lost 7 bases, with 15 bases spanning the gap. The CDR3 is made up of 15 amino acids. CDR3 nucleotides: TGTGCCAGCTCACCACCGTTGGTACAGGGTGGGACCCAGTACTTC. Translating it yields CASSPPLVQGGTQYF.

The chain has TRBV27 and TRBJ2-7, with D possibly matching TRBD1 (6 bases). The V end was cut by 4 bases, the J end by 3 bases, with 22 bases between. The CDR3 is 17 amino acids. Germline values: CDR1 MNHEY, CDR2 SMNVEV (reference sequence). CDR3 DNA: TGTGCCAGCAGTTCCACCAAACAGGGATTGGGATTCTACGAGCAGTACTTC. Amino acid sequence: CASSSTKQGLGFYEQYF.

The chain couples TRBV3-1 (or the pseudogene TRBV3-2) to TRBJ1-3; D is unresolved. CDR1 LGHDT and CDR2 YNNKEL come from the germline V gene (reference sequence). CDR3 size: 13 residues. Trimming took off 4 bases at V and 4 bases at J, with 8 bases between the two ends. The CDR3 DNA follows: TGTGCCAGCAGCCCTAGTCAAGGAAACACCATATATTTT. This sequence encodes CASSPSQGNTIYF.

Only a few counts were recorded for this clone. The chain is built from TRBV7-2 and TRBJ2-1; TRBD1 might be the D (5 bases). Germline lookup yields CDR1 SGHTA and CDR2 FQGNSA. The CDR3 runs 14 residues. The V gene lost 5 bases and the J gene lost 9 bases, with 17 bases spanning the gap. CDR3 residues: CASSRFRERGEQFF. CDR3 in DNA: TGTGCCAGCAGCAGATTCAGGGAAAGGGGTGAGCAGTTCTTC.

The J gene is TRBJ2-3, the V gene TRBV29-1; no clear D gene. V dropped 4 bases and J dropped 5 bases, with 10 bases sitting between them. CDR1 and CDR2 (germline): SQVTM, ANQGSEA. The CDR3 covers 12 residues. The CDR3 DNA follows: TGCAGCGTTGGGCTAGGGCAAGATACGCAGTATTTT. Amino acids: CSVGLGQDTQYF.

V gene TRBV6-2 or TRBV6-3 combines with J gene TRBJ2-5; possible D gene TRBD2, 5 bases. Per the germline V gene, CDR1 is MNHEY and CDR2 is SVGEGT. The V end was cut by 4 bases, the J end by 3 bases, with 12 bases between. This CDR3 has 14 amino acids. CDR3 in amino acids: CASSSILREETQYF. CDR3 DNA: TGTGCCAGCAGTTCGATCCTGAGGGAAGAGACCCAGTACTTC.

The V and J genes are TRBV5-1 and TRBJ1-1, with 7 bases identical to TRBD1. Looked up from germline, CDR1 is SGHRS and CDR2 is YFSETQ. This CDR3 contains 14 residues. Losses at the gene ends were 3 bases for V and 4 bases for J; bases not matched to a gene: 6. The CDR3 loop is CASSSTGVSTEAFF. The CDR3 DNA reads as TGCGCCAGCAGCTCTACAGGGGTGAGCACTGAAGCTTTCTTT.

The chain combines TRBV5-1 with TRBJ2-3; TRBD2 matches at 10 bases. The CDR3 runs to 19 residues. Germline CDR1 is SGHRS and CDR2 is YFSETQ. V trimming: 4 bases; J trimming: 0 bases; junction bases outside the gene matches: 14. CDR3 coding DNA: TGCGCCAGCAGCCGACTAGCGGGTATGATTCAAACTAGCACAGATACGCAGTATTTT. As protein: CASSRLAGMIQTSTDTQYF.

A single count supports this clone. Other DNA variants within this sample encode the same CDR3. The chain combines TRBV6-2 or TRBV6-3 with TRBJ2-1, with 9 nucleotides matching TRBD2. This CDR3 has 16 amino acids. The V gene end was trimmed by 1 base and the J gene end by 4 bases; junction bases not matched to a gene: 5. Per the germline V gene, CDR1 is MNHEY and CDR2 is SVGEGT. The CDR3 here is CASSYLTSGLYNEQFF. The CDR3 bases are TGTGCCAGCAGTTACTTGACTAGCGGACTATACAATGAGCAGTTCTTC.

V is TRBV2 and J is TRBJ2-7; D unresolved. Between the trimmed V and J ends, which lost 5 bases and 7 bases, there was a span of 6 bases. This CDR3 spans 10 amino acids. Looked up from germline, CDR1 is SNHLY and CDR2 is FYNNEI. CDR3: CASSFQEQYF. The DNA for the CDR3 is TGTGCCAGCAGTTTCCAGGAGCAGTACTTC.

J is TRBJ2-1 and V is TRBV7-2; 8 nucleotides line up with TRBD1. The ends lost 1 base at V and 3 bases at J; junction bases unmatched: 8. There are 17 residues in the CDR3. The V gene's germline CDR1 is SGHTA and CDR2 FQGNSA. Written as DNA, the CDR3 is TGTGCCAGCAGCTTAGGGACAGGGTCCCGGGTCTACAATGAGCAGTTCTTC. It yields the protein CASSLGTGSRVYNEQFF.

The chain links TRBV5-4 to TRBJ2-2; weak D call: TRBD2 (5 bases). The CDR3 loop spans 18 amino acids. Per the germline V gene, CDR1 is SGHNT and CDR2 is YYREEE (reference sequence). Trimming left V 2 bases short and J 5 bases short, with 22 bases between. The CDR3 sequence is CASSFSLSEAFRTGELFF. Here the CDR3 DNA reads TGTGCCAGCAGCTTTTCTCTTAGCGAGGCCTTCAGGACCGGGGAGCTGTTTTTT.

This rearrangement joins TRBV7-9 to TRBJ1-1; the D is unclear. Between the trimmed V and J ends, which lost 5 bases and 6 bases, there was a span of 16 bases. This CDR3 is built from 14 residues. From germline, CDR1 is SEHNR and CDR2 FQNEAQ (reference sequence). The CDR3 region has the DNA TGTGCCAGCAGCGCATTCACGGGTACCCCTGAAGCTTTCTTT. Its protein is CASSAFTGTPEAFF.

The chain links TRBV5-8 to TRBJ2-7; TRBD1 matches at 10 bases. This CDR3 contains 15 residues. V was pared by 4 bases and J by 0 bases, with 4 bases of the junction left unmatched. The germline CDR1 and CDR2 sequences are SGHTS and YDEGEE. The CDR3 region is CASSPGTGVSYEQYF. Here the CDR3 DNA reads TGTGCCAGCAGCCCGGGGACAGGGGTCTCCTACGAGCAGTACTTC.

The CDR3 coding sequence is TGCGCCAGCATGAGGGGGCAGGGTTTGGCTCAGCCCCAGCATTTT. Protein product: CASMRGQGLAQPQHF. V usage is TRBV10-2 and J usage is TRBJ1-5, with TRBD1 matching 7 bases. Looked up from germline, CDR1 is WSHSY and CDR2 is SAAADI. CDR3 length: 15 residues. J gave up 6 bases and V 7 bases, and 12 bases lay outside the gene matches.

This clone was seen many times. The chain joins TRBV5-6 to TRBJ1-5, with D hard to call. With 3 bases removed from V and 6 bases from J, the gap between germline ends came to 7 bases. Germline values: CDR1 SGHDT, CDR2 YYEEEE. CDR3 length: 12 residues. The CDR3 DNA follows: TGTGCCAGCAGCTCCCTTCTTCAGCCCCAGCATTTT. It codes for CASSSLLQPQHF.

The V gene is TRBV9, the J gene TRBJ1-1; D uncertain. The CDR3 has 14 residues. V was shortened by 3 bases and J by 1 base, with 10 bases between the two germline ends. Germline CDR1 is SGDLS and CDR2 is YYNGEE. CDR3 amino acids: CASSAGTANTEAFF. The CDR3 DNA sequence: TGTGCCAGCAGCGCTGGAACAGCGAACACTGAAGCTTTCTTT.

The CDR3 region is CATSALDNQPQHF. CDR3 bases: TGTGCCACCAGTGCGCTGGACAATCAGCCCCAGCATTTT. This chain connects TRBV24-1 to TRBJ1-5; D gene uncertain. The length of the CDR3 is 13 residues. Trimming left V 5 bases short and J 3 bases short, with 7 bases between. Germline assignment: CDR1 KGHDR and CDR2 SFDVKD.

The CDR3 spells CASSYSPEPWGTEAFF. The CDR3 DNA reads TGTGCCAGCAGTTACTCCCCGGAGCCCTGGGGCACTGAAGCTTTCTTT. This sequence joins TRBV6-2 or TRBV6-3 and TRBJ1-1; D is unclear. The CDR3 sequence is 16 residues long. Germline CDR1 reads MNHEY; CDR2 reads SVGEGT. V lost 0 bases and J 4 bases, leaving 15 bases between the germline ends.

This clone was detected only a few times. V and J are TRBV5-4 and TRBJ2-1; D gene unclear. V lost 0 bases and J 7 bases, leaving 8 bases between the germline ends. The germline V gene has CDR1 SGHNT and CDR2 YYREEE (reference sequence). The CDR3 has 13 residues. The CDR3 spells CASSLGLENEQFF. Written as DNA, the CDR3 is TGTGCCAGCAGCTTGGGGCTAGAAAATGAGCAGTTCTTC.

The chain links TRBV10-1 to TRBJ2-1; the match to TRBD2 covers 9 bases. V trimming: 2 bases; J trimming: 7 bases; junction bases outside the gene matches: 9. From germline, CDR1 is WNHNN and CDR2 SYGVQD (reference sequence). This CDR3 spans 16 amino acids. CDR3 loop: CASSETSSGRRNEQFF. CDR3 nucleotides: TGCGCCAGCAGTGAGACTAGTAGCGGGAGACGAAATGAGCAGTTCTTC.

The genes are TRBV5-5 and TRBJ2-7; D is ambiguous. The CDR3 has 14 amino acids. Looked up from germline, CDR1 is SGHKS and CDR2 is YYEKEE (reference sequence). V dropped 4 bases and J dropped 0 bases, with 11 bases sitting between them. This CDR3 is CASSINWGSYEQYF. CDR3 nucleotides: TGTGCCAGCAGCATCAATTGGGGCTCCTACGAGCAGTACTTC.

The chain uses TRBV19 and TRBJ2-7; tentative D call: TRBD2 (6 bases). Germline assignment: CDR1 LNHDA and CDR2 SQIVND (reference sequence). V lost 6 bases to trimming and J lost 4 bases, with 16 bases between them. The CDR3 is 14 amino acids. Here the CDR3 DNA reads TGTGCCAGTAGAAGGGCTATGGAGGGTTACGAGCAGTACTTC. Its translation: CASRRAMEGYEQYF.

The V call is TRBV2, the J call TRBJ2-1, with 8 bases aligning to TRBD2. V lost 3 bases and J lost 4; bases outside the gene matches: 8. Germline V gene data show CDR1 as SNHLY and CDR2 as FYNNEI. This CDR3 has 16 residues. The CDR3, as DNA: TGTGCCAGCAGTGAGAGGAGCGGGAGATTTTACAATGAGCAGTTCTTC. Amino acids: CASSERSGRFYNEQFF.